The present entry profiles one T cell receptor (beta chain) with its context. Its antigen is not known. Both 60 Vbeta primers and 13 Jbeta primers went into the PCR. Here immunoSEQ multiplex PCR was the method, and the copy in TCRdb shows in-frame clones only, minus some. The sample records about 190,000 clones, just under 75% being singletons. From germline, CDR1 is MNHEY and CDR2 SVGAGI. CDR3 length: 14 residues. V was pared by 5 bases and J by 0 bases, with 4 bases of the junction left unmatched. This sample stems from a study of cytomegalovirus exposure and HLA in healthy donors. Study-level findings and limits: Segments of the TCR beta V type were, in most cases, productive about 87% or about 30% of the time in an earlier analysis. Rarity characterized most TCR sequences, yet some public TCRs appeared in many donors. An analysis that was carried out later associated 16,000 or so TCR beta sequences with HLA alleles at 0.05 false discovery rate.

Healthy individuals who donated bone marrow served as the donors. The sequence was collected from a man between 25 and 39 years old in good health and CMV-seropositive. The chain employs TRBV6-5 and TRBJ2-7, with TRBD1 identical over 7 bases. Sequenced input: PBMCs. CDR3 sequence (DNA): TGTGCCAGCAGTAAACAGGGGCCCTCCTACGAGCAGTACTTC. Residues: CASSKQGPSYEQYF.